The entry that follows covers one T cell receptor beta chain sequence. These data come from a study of blood T cell repertoires in COVID-19. Study context: Specimens from acute and convalescent COVID-19 originated in the United States, Italy and Spain. In each case, the material was cDNA or gDNA derived from T cells, B-cell-depleted T cells, or PBMCs.

The V gene end was trimmed by 2 bases and the J gene end by 4 bases; junction bases not matched to a gene: 6. Germline V gene lookup returns CDR1 SGHRS and CDR2 YFSETQ. The CDR3 sequence is 17 residues long. Per the study methods: Reference gene primer amplification yielded estimated nucleated cell counts. This table comes from immunoSEQ multiplex PCR, and its TCRdb copy is limited to in-frame clones, with some not included. From that table come the V and J calls and clone size; the DNA was used to work out D and trimming. The sample has about 90,000 clones, 80% seen once; the top ten hold under 13%.

The rearrangement joins TRBV5-1 to TRBJ2-2; 12 nucleotides align to TRBD2. This TCR was recovered from an older woman with acute or convalescent COVID-19. Sequenced sample: peripheral blood. CDR3 sequence reads: CASSFLLAGGSTGELFF. The CDR3 nucleotides read TGCGCCAGCAGCTTTCTACTAGCGGGGGGATCCACCGGGGAGCTGTTTTTT.